A selection of T cell receptor beta chains follows, all from one sample in a study of blood T cell repertoires in COVID-19. The method was immunoSEQ multiplex PCR; TCRdb's version includes in-frame clones alone and lacks a portion of them. The sample carries roughly 190,000 clones, about 83% recorded once. Sample: peripheral blood. The receptors were sampled from a man in his fifties with active or convalescent COVID-19. Both conserved end residues are part of each CDR3. D genes are given only for firm matches. The listing skips clone size in some rows; elsewhere it reads once, few, many or a size class.

TRBJ2-1	NA	TRBD1	TRBV28	12	CAGGTGRDEQFF	TGTGCCGGCGGGACAGGGAGGGATGAGCAGTTCTTC
TRBJ1-2	NA	NA	TRBV5-4	13	CASSPDRNYGYTF	TGTGCCAGCAGCCCGGACAGAAACTATGGCTACACCTTC
TRBJ2-3	NA	TRBD2	TRBV19	15	CASSIGLAGADTQYF	TGTGCCAGTAGTATCGGACTAGCGGGGGCAGATACGCAGTATTTT
TRBJ2-5	NA	TRBD2	TRBV6-5	14	CASRGEGSVETQYF	TGTGCCAGCAGGGGGGAGGGGTCCGTCGAGACCCAGTACTTC
TRBJ2-3	NA	TRBD1	TRBV5-1	16	CASSSYRGPGTDTQYF	TGCGCCAGCAGCTCCTACAGGGGCCCAGGCACAGATACGCAGTATTTT
TRBJ1-1	NA	NA	TRBV4-3	15	CASSQVGTAGTEAFF	TGCGCCAGCAGCCAAGTAGGGACTGCAGGAACTGAAGCTTTCTTT
TRBJ2-1	NA	TRBD2	TRBV6-1	17	CASSASGRAVSHNEQFF	TGTGCCAGCAGTGCTAGCGGGAGGGCCGTTAGCCACAATGAGCAGTTCTTC
TRBJ2-7	once	NA	TRBV5-1	15	CASSFLAGPTYEQYF	TGCGCCAGCAGCTTCTTGGCAGGGCCAACCTACGAGCAGTACTTC
TRBJ1-2	NA	NA	TRBV30	13	CAFAGGPWYGYTF	TGTGCCTTCGCCGGAGGTCCATGGTATGGCTACACCTTC
TRBJ2-7	NA	NA	TRBV19	15	CASSPSTWQDYEQYF	TGTGCCAGTAGTCCGAGCACGTGGCAGGACTACGAGCAGTACTTC
TRBJ1-5	NA	TRBD1	TRBV7-2	15	CASSPGQGLIWPQHF	TGTGCCAGCAGCCCTGGACAGGGTCTCATTTGGCCCCAGCATTTT
TRBJ2-7	NA	NA	TRBV5-1	16	CASSPGGGAGIYEQYF	TGCGCCAGCAGCCCCGGAGGGGGGGCTGGGATTTACGAGCAGTACTTC
TRBJ2-1	NA	TRBD2	TRBV4-1	16	CASSQGTSGSHNEQFF	TGCGCCAGCAGCCAGGGGACTAGCGGGAGCCACAATGAGCAGTTCTTC
TRBJ1-2	NA	NA	TRBV7-3	15	CASSLGPAGRRGYTF	TGTGCCAGCAGCTTAGGCCCCGCTGGGCGTCGGGGCTACACCTTC
TRBJ2-3	few	TRBD1	TRBV5-1	14	CASRTGPSTDTQYF	TGCGCCAGCAGGACAGGGCCTAGCACAGATACGCAGTATTTT
TRBJ1-4	NA	NA	TRBV7-2	14	CASSFLRTDEKLFF	TGTGCCAGCAGCTTCCTGCGTACGGATGAAAAACTGTTTTTT
TRBJ1-5	NA	NA	TRBV19	15	CASRADSDFNQPQHF	TGTGCCAGTAGGGCGGACAGCGACTTCAATCAGCCCCAGCATTTT
TRBJ2-1	NA	TRBD2	TRBV10-3	15	CAISEASGGMDEQFF	TGTGCCATCAGTGAGGCTAGCGGGGGGATGGATGAGCAGTTCTTC
TRBJ2-5	NA	TRBD2	TRBV6-6	18	CASSRDLRAGGFQETQYF	TGTGCCAGCAGTCGAGACTTACGAGCGGGGGGTTTCCAAGAGACCCAGTACTTC